Reported below is one TCR beta chain. The target antigen is unknown. MiXCR, applied by TCRdb to the 5' RACE reads, yields one record per CDR3 protein. The sample comprises under 150,000 distinct CDR3 sequences, around 15% of which are singletons, and 43% rests with the top ten. The data derive from a study of T cells after yellow fever vaccination. The germline gives CDR1 LGHNA, CDR2 YSLEER. CDR3 length: 14 residues. V shed 2 bases and J 3 bases; nucleotides not matched to a gene: 4. Study-wide points: Abundant contaminating clonotypes from the bulk population could appear in FACS-sorted repertoires.

Sample: CD8+ T cells sorted from PBMCs, taken 5 days after the yellow fever booster vaccination. This TCR came from a young man who received the YFV17D yellow fever vaccine. The chain carries TRBV4-3 and TRBJ2-7; 7 bases align to TRBD1. This CDR3 reads CASSQRQGSYEQYF. CDR3 DNA: TGCGCCAGCAGCCAACGACAGGGAAGCTACGAGCAGTACTTC.